The 6 T cell receptor beta chains listed next were all sequenced from one sample in a study of graft-versus-host responses after intestinal transplantation. These TCRs' antigens remain unknown. This table comes from immunoSEQ multiplex PCR, and its TCRdb copy is limited to in-frame clones, with some not included. This repertoire shows approximately 63,000 clones, roughly 93% found once; its top ten account for approximately 0.4%. The material sequenced was unstimulated CD4+ T cells sorted from spleen or lymph node cells, taken before transplant. The receptors here all came from a human donor who was the organ donor for an intestinal transplant.

The CDR3 reads CASSLCGGADEQFF. DNA of the CDR3: TGTGCCAGCAGCTTGTGCGGGGGGGCGGATGAGCAGTTCTTC. The chain is built from TRBV7-9 and TRBJ2-1; 9 bases are shared with TRBD2. The CDR3 runs 14 residues. CDR1 is SEHNR and CDR2 is FQNEAQ in the germline V gene (reference sequence). V trimming: 3 bases; J trimming: 8 bases; junction bases outside the gene matches: 5. Combining the CDR3 with reference TRBV7-9 and TRBJ2-1 gives the whole variable domain DTGVSQNPRHKITKRGQNVTFRCDPISEHNRLYWYRQTLGQGPEFLTYFQNEAQLEKSRLLSDRFSAERPKGSFSTLEIQRTEQGDSAMYLCASSLCGGADEQFFGPGTRLTVL.

The chain has TRBV6-1 and TRBJ1-2; 7 bases match TRBD1. Trimming cost V 4 bases and J 2 bases; bases outside gene matches: 4. CDR1 is MNHNS, CDR2 SASEGT, per germline. The CDR3 is made up of 14 amino acids. The CDR3 reads CASSVETGNYGYTF. The CDR3 DNA reads as TGTGCCAGCAGTGTAGAGACAGGGAACTATGGCTACACCTTC.

The gene calls are TRBV6-5 and TRBJ2-7; D ambiguous. Germline V gives CDR1 MNHEY, CDR2 SVGAGI. CDR3 length equals 15 residues. The V end was cut by 5 bases, the J end by 0 bases, with 14 bases between. In DNA form, the CDR3 reads TGTGCCAGCAGTCGACAAGGCTCTATCTCCTACGAGCAGTACTTC. Translated: CASSRQGSISYEQYF.

The chain combines TRBV7-8 with TRBJ2-5, with no clear D. The CDR3 loop spans 11 amino acids. The ends were cut back, 4 bases at V and 2 bases at J, with 2 bases in the middle. Germline loops: CDR1 SGHVS, CDR2 FQNEAQ. CDR3 in amino acids: CASSSQETQYF. The CDR3 nucleotides read TGTGCCAGCAGCTCACAAGAGACCCAGTACTTC.

J is TRBJ2-6 and V is TRBV7-2, with TRBD2 as a possible D gene (6 bases). The CDR3 covers 17 residues. Trimming cost V 2 bases and J 0 bases, with 11 bases left between them. Germline-derived CDR1 and CDR2 are SGHTA and FQGNSA. The CDR3 sequence is CASSLTAGSSGANVLTF. As DNA, the CDR3 is TGTGCCAGCAGCTTAACCGCGGGGTCCTCTGGGGCCAACGTCCTGACTTTC.

The gene calls are TRBV7-2 and TRBJ1-6, with 7 nucleotides matching TRBD1. Per the germline V gene, CDR1 is SGHTA and CDR2 is FQGNSA. Unmatched junction bases numbered 8, after V lost 5 bases and J lost 7 bases. This CDR3 has 15 residues. CDR3 amino acids: CASSPWDRPNSPLHF. CDR3 DNA sequence: TGTGCCAGCAGCCCCTGGGACAGACCAAATTCACCCCTCCACTTT.